This passage covers 5 T cell receptor beta chains from one sample sequenced in a study of regulatory T cells in long-lasting Graves disease. Time point reported: newly diagnosed GD, antithyroid drugs for less than 3 months. With RNA extracted from PBMCs as input, the TCR library was made. CDR3-region Arm-PCR and iRepertoire HTBI primers produced the TCR beta libraries. Via MiXCR, TCRdb re-called the multiplex PCR reads, giving one row per CDR3 protein. There are 200,000 to 250,000 distinct CDR3 sequences in the sample; around 18% occur only once, and about 20% lies in the top ten. The input for sequencing was peripheral blood mononuclear cells (PBMCs), taken at new diagnosis, from a patient treated with antithyroid drugs. The receptor source for this set is a female donor with Graves disease.

At least ten counts were recorded for this clonotype. The chain links TRBV30 to TRBJ2-1; tentative D call: TRBD2 (5 bases). The CDR3 loop spans 15 amino acids. Germline values: CDR1 GTSNPN, CDR2 SVGIG (reference sequence). The germline V and J ends were trimmed by 4 bases and 3 bases, with 16 bases remaining between them. CDR3 loop: CAWNERALDYNEQFF. The DNA of the CDR3 is TGTGCCTGGAATGAGAGGGCCCTCGACTACAATGAGCAGTTCTTC. Looking up the rest from reference TRBV30 and TRBJ2-1 gives the full variable domain: SQTIHQWPATLVQPVGSPLSLECTVEGTSNPNLYWYRQAAGRGLQLLFYSVGIGQISSEVPQNLSASRPQDRQFILSSKKLLLSDSGFYLCAWNERALDYNEQFFGPGTRLTVL.

This clonotype occurred many times. V gene TRBV12-3 or TRBV12-4 combines with J gene TRBJ2-1, with no clear D. Deletions cut 7 bases from V and 5 bases from J, with 12 bases between. There are 13 residues in the CDR3. CDR3 amino acids: CASNRRGHNEQFF. In nucleotides, the CDR3 is TGTGCCAGCAACCGGAGAGGACACAATGAGCAGTTCTTC.

This clonotype was seen a handful of times. At one end, the junction sequence differs from germline, possibly due to a read error. The chain links TRBV7-9 to TRBJ2-5; D gene ambiguous. The CDR3 has 13 residues. Germline V lookup: CDR1 SEHNR, CDR2 FQNEAQ (reference sequence). Here the CDR3 reads CAGSYGSQETQYF. DNA for the CDR3: TGTGCCGGCAGCTATGGGTCCCAAGAGACCCAGTACTTC.

At least ten counts were recorded for this clonotype. DNA for the CDR3: TGTGCCAGCAGTTACATCTCTAGCGGGAGAAAGGAGCAGTTCTTC. As protein: CASSYISSGRKEQFF. The chain uses TRBV6-2 or TRBV6-3 and TRBJ2-1, with 10 bases that match TRBD2. Germline V gene lookup returns CDR1 MNHEY and CDR2 SVGEGT. V shed 2 bases and J 10 bases; nucleotides not matched to a gene: 8. This CDR3 has 15 residues.

This clonotype appeared many times. CDR3 DNA: TGTGCCAGCAGTACAAGCGAGAGCTCCTACAATGAGCAGTTCTTC. Translated: CASSTSESSYNEQFF. The chain recombines TRBV2 with TRBJ2-1; D unresolved. The CDR3 has 15 residues. The V and J ends lost 5 bases and 0 bases respectively, with 11 bases between them. Germline V CDR1 and CDR2: SNHLY, FYNNEI.